This TCR beta chain was captured by sequencing in a study of cytomegalovirus exposure and HLA in healthy donors (dated by TCRdb to the late 2010s). Broadly, across the study: An earlier analysis of 587 of the donors reported about 300 Gb of sequence data and some 110 million unique TCR beta sequences obtained from roughly 170 million T cells. Around 320 gigabases of sequencing data and roughly 90 million unique TCR sequences were included in an early release covering several hundred HLA-typed donors. Of the 350 to 450 genotyped donors, roughly 76% were placed in the genetic ancestry cluster associated with self-reported Caucasian donors. The study aimed to test whether signatures of past pathogen exposure could be identified by cataloging public T cell receptors. The T cell repertoires of around 670 subjects were profiled by immunosequencing and related to cytomegalovirus serostatus. Besides the first cohort of 666 subjects, a separate validation cohort made up of 120 different subjects was used. To predict cytomegalovirus infection status, the study brought together high-throughput TCR immunosequencing, statistical association of individual TCRs with disease status, and machine learning. A later analysis re-analyzed previously published TCR beta repertoires from several hundred donors and added high-resolution HLA genotyping to study TCR occurrence patterns. Rather than using new phenotypic data, the later analysis identified candidate immune exposures from TCR beta sequences and from how often those sequences occurred across donors. In an earlier analysis of 500 to 650 of the donors, high-throughput TCR beta sequencing was used to judge whether each TCR beta V gene segment behaved as functional or pseudogenic. Donor age, sex, ethnicity and CMV serostatus were compiled together with the repertoire data. Genome-wide SNP genotypes for about three fifths of the roughly 670 donors were used in a later genetic analysis, which treated that subset as a discovery cohort. Every discovery cohort repertoire had been produced on one sequencing platform. Both class I and class II loci were covered by HLA typing, at four-digit resolution. The number of typed donors differed by locus: roughly 620-630 for A, B, C, DRB1 and DQB1; some 500 for DQA1; roughly 600 for DPA1; and about 470 for DPB1. Four or five DR-DQ haplotypes were handled as single units for association and clustering because linkage in the cohort was strong. On average, around 240,000 unique TCR beta nucleotide sequences were sequenced per donor among about 400 genotyped donors of the cohort, with roughly 18% of those sequences being non-productive. What the work shows at the level of the full study, not this receptor alone: Because counts were too low, some 17 rarely observed V segments, including chromosome 9 orphons, were left out of the earlier analysis of 587 of the donors. For the cohort, immune exposure information was limited to CMV serostatus. Only TCR beta chains were sequenced in this cohort, and the absence of alpha or paired-chain data limited detectable features. A few of the identified cytomegalovirus-associated TCR beta chains were confirmed in vitro to be specific for cytomegalovirus antigens. In a later analysis, HLA-associated TCR beta chains were found to be more clonally expanded and to have lower generation probabilities than equally common non-associated chains. According to the authors, the approach could potentially be generalized to other disease states and immunological phenotypes. In a later genetic analysis, a missense DCLRE1C variant was associated with V-gene and J-gene trimming of TCR beta chains, and the association was replicated in an independent cohort. Strong co-occurrence of HLA alleles, especially DR and DQ, made assigning TCR associations to individual alleles difficult. Most TCR sequences were observed very rarely across donors, whereas some public TCRs were present in many individuals. The classifier was reported to diagnose cytomegalovirus status with high specificity and sensitivity in both the original and validation cohorts. The presence/absence analyses assumed that sequencing depth was roughly uniform across donors, and that assumption may not be true. An earlier analysis of approximately 570 of the donors showed that most TCR beta V segments appeared in productive rearrangements either about 87% or about 30% of the time, which broadly matched IMGT annotations. Because some donors lacked HLA typing at each locus, the association tests relied only on the typed subset. Most CMV-associated TCR beta chains appeared to be HLA-restricted in a later analysis, and the HLA associations seemed to be driven largely by CMV exposure. The study listed 164 TCR beta chains as associated with cytomegalovirus. A cluster of highly shared sequence variants was judged likely to be a technical artifact of the sequencing pipeline. Compared with the roughly 600-donor mean, donors in an Asian-associated ancestry cluster had fewer N-insertions in productive TCRs, according to a later genetic analysis. In a later analysis, TCR association rates were found to vary across HLA loci, with the most associated TCRs seen for DRB1 alleles and the fewest for HLA-C alleles. Specific HLA alleles were associated with 15,000 to 20,000 TCR beta sequences at a false discovery rate of 0.05 in a later analysis. According to a later analysis, parvovirus B19, influenza, CMV and Epstein-Barr virus appeared linked to several top co-occurrence clusters. Linkage disequilibrium might explain the correlated functional status among segregating V segments, but an unknown experimental factor could not be ruled out. Some IMGT-functional V segments, including TRBV6-2 and TRBV6-3, could not be told apart with the 87-base-pair reads, so those segments were excluded. A further reported finding was that TCR beta sequences accurately predicted the HLA-A and HLA-B alleles for most subjects in the first cohort.

In total, approximately 690 healthy bone marrow donors made up the cohort. At the time of sampling, all cohort members were nominally healthy, though unrecorded immune exposures were likely present. The donor tested CMV seropositive and was one of the 289 seropositive cohort members. A peripheral blood sample was provided by each donor, and peripheral blood mononuclear cells were used for TCR beta sequencing. The Qiagen DNeasy Blood Extraction Kit was used to extract genomic DNA from the blood cell samples. For this clone: Which antigen it targets is not known. It has no much larger one-base neighbor in the sample; base qualities were not kept.

As encoded in the germline V gene, CDR1 is SGHTA while CDR2 is FQGNSA. Inclusive of the bounding cysteine and phenylalanine, the CDR3 is 17 residues long. Only the CDR3 region is kept as DNA, spanning 51 bases read in frame from base 1. Cut back by 5 bases and 0 bases, the V and J ends lie 17 bases apart. Libraries were made using the immunoSEQ multiplex PCR assay. The multiplex PCR relied on a mix of 60 forward primers for TCR Vbeta segments and 13 reverse primers for TCR Jbeta segments. The CDR3 region of rearranged TCR beta genes was amplified from genomic DNA with a multiplex PCR assay. Amplified TCR beta libraries were sequenced as 87-base-pair reads on the Illumina HiSeq System. The published analysis was carried out like this. In a later analysis, roughly 80 million unique TCR beta chains were counted across the roughly 610 repertoires, and around 10 million of these chains were shared by at least two donors. A nearest-neighbor algorithm error-corrected the raw reads and collapsed the reads into unique sequences, merging closely related sequences to remove PCR and sequencing errors. To assign V, D and J gene segments, CDR3 sequences were aligned to IMGT reference sequences. For a sequence to be retained, a match of at least six nucleotides was required to both a V gene segment and a J gene segment. Rearrangements were called productive when the CDR3 lacked stop codons and stayed in frame with V and J; all others were non-productive. Following IMGT convention, CDR3 was defined as the stretch from the second conserved V-encoded cysteine to the conserved J-encoded phenylalanine. The earlier analysis of roughly 590 of the donors excluded any sequence lacking an unambiguous match to a single V gene segment. An earlier analysis of 500 to 600 of the donors classified V segments as functional when productive rearrangements were above 56.7% and as segregating when the standard deviation between donors was above 5%. A statistical classification framework was developed to diagnose cytomegalovirus status using the catalog of TCR beta chain sequences. A later analysis assigned V and J genes by comparing TCR nucleotide sequences with IMGT/GENE-DB human TR gene sequences. A later analysis assigned CDR3 sequences and most-parsimonious VDJ recombination scenarios with the TCRdist pipeline. A later analysis defined each TCR beta chain by its CDR3 amino acid sequence plus V-gene family, and excluded reads lacking a unique V-gene family. A later analysis removed several hundred highly shared, low-generation-probability nucleotide sequences to deal with suspected cross-contamination and a sequencing artifact. In a later analysis, a clonal expansion index for each public chain was calculated from normalized within-repertoire ranks of inferred template counts. A later analysis computed generation probabilities with a VDJ recombination model fitted to out-of-frame rearrangements, and checked the results against IGoR. In a later analysis, TCR-TCR, TCR-HLA and TCR-CMV co-occurrence was scored with hypergeometric tests, and a repertoire-size bias correction was applied to TCR pairs. False discovery rates were estimated in a later analysis by permuting HLA or CMV assignments 20 times. In a later analysis, co-occurring TCRs were grouped with DBSCAN, and TCRdist sequence similarity was added when clustering was performed within HLA-allele-positive subsets. Repertoires with fewer than 30,000 or more than 120,000 public chains were left out of co-occurrence clustering, as were about 5 repertoires with anomalous nucleotide sharing. TCRdb provides this immuneACCESS table in a form limited to in-frame rearrangements. Some clones are lacking; in checked studies, under half of them reflect an unresolved V gene, and why the rest are absent is not known. V, J and clone size derive from that table, while D and trimming were established from the DNA sequence. The sample table holds approximately 100,000 clones, of which 65% to 80% were seen once. The leading ten clones occupy roughly 3% of the sample.

Input material: PBMCs. This clonotype originated in a male donor in good health and CMV-seropositive. The rearrangement combines TRBV7-2 with TRBJ2-1; TRBD2 is perhaps the D gene, given 5 matching bases. CDR3 loop: CASSLEGRESSYNEQFF. DNA sequence: TGTGCCAGCAGCCTCGAAGGACGGGAAAGCTCCTACAATGAGCAGTTCTTC.